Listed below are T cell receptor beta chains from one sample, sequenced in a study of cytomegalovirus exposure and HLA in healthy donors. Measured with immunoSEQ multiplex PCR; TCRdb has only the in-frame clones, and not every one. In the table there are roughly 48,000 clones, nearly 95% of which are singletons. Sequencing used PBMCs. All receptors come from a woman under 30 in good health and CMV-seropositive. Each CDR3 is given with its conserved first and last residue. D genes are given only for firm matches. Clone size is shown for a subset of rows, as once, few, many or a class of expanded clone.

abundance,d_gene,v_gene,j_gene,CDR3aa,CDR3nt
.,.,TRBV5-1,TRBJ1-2,CASQGGAGDYGYTF,TGCGCCAGCCAGGGTGGGGCGGGAGACTATGGCTACACCTTC
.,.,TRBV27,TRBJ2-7,CASTATGTLSYEQYF,TGTGCCAGCACCGCTACCGGGACATTATCCTACGAGCAGTACTTC
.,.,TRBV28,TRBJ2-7,CASSLRPPTGPQRLSYEQYF,TGTGCCAGCAGTTTACGCCCTCCGACAGGTCCCCAAAGACTTTCCTACGAGCAGTACTTC
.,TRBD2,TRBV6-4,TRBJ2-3,CASSGLAGGVDTQYF,TGTGCCAGCAGTGGACTAGCGGGAGGAGTGGATACGCAGTATTTT
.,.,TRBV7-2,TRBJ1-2,CASRTTSNYGYTF,TGTGCCAGCAGGACTACGAGTAACTATGGCTACACCTTC
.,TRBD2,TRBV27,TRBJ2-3,CASSLSAPGLAGGTDTQYF,TGTGCCAGCAGTTTATCGGCCCCCGGGCTAGCGGGGGGCACAGATACGCAGTATTTT
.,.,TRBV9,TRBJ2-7,CASSPRTDSYEQYF,TGTGCCAGCAGCCCCCGGACAGACTCCTACGAGCAGTACTTC
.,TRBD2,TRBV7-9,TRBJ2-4,CASSLASGRAKNIQYF,TGTGCCAGCAGCTTAGCTAGCGGGAGAGCCAAAAACATTCAGTACTTC
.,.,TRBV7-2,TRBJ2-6,CASGLSSGANVLTF,TGTGCCAGCGGGCTTAGCTCTGGGGCCAACGTCCTGACTTTC
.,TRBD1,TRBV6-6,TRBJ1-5,CASSEGAYQPQHF,TGTGCCAGCAGCGAGGGGGCTTATCAGCCCCAGCATTTT
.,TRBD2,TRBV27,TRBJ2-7,CASSLRLAAAYEQYF,TGTGCCAGCAGTTTACGGCTAGCGGCAGCCTACGAGCAGTACTTC
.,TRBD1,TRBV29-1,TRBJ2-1,CSSRTGGNEQFF,TGCAGCTCCAGGACAGGGGGCAATGAGCAGTTCTTC
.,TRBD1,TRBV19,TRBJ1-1,CASTLTGGTEAFF,TGTGCCAGTACCCTGACAGGGGGCACTGAAGCTTTCTTT
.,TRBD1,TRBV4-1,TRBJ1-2,CASSQAVYPGQGGWGYTF,TGCGCCAGCAGCCAAGCCGTTTATCCGGGACAGGGTGGTTGGGGCTACACCTTC
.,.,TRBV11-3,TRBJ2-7,CASSFRSSYEQYF,TGTGCCAGCAGCTTCAGAAGTTCCTACGAGCAGTACTTC
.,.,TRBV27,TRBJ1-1,CASSPQGQNTEAFF,TGTGCCAGCAGTCCTCAAGGACAGAACACTGAAGCTTTCTTT
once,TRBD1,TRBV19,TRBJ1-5,CASSIGRDRGAQPQHF,TGTGCCAGTAGTATAGGACGGGACAGGGGAGCTCAGCCCCAGCATTTT
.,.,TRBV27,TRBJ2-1,CASSKVGTTVEQFF,TGTGCCAGCTCTAAAGTTGGGACAACGGTTGAGCAGTTCTTC
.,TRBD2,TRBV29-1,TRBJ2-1,CSVEGGLADNEQFF,TGCAGCGTTGAGGGGGGACTAGCGGACAATGAGCAGTTCTTC
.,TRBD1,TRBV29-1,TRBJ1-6,CSAKSGGLDSPLHF,TGCAGCGCTAAGTCAGGGGGTTTGGATTCACCCCTCCACTTT
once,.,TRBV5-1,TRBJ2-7,CASSLPSYEQYF,TGCGCCAGCAGCTTGCCATCCTACGAGCAGTACTTC
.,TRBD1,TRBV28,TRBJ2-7,CASSSYTSGTGVEQYF,TGTGCCAGCAGCAGCTATACCTCCGGGACAGGGGTCGAGCAGTACTTC
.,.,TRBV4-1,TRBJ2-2,CASSQDSHTGELFF,TGCGCCAGCAGCCAAGATTCTCACACCGGGGAGCTGTTTTTT
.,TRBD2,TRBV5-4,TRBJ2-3,CASSLMASGGYTDTQYF,TGTGCCAGCAGCTTGATGGCTAGCGGGGGCTACACAGATACGCAGTATTTT
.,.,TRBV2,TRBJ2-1,CASSGPPIEQFF,TGTGCCAGCAGCGGTCCCCCAATCGAGCAGTTCTTC
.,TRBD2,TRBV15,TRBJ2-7,CATSRRAGATYEQYF,TGTGCCACCAGCAGAAGGGCGGGAGCAACCTACGAGCAGTACTTC
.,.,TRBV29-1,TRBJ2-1,CSVAWTTHSYNEQFF,TGCAGCGTTGCCTGGACAACCCACTCCTACAATGAGCAGTTCTTC
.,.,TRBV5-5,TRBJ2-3,CASSLARMGRPPAQYF,TGTGCCAGCAGCTTGGCGCGTATGGGGCGGCCACCGGCGCAGTATTTT
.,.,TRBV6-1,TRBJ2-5,CASSDGQETQYF,TGTGCCAGCAGTGACGGGCAAGAGACCCAGTACTTC
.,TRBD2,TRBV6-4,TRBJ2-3,CASSERAGVADTQYF,TGTGCCAGCAGTGAACGCGCGGGAGTGGCAGATACGCAGTATTTT
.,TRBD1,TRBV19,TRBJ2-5,CASSDRGQETQYF,TGTGCCAGTAGTGACAGGGGCCAAGAGACCCAGTACTTC
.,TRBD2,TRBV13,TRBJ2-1,CASSGTSSYNEQFF,TGTGCCAGCAGCGGGACTAGCTCCTACAATGAGCAGTTCTTC
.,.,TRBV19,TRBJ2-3,CASSRRLGTGGTDTQYF,TGTGCCAGTAGCAGAAGGCTAGGAACCGGGGGTACAGATACGCAGTATTTT
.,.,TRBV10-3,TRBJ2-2,CAISEASDTGELFF,TGTGCCATCAGTGAGGCCAGCGACACCGGGGAGCTGTTTTTT
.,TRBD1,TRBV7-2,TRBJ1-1,CASSLAGTGIEAFF,TGTGCCAGCAGCTTAGCCGGGACAGGGATTGAAGCTTTCTTT
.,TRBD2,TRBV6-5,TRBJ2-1,CASKGLGGSYNEQFF,TGTGCCAGCAAGGGACTAGGGGGGTCCTACAATGAGCAGTTCTTC
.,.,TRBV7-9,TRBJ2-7,CASSFREDYEQYF,TGTGCCAGCAGCTTCAGGGAAGACTACGAGCAGTACTTC
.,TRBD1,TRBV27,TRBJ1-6,CASRTGTGARIYNSPLHF,TGTGCCAGCAGGACCGGGACAGGGGCCCGTATTTATAATTCACCCCTCCACTTT
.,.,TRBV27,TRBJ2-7,CASSSSSYEQYF,TGTGCCAGCAGTTCGAGCTCCTACGAGCAGTACTTC
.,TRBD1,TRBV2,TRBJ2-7,CASQPGTASYEQYF,TGTGCCAGCCAGCCAGGGACAGCATCCTACGAGCAGTACTTC
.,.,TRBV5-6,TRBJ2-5,CASSLYPETQYF,TGTGCCAGCAGCTTGTATCCCGAGACCCAGTACTTC
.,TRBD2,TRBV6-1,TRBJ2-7,CASSEASGASYEQYF,TGTGCCAGCAGTGAAGCTAGCGGGGCCTCCTACGAGCAGTACTTC
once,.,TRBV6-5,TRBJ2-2,CASRRDAGELFF,TGTGCCAGCAGGCGGGACGCCGGGGAGCTGTTTTTT